Given below is one TCR beta chain in context. This specimen comes from a study of blood T cell repertoires in COVID-19. At the level of the study: In each case, the material was cDNA or gDNA derived from T cells, B-cell-depleted T cells, or PBMCs.

As handled by the study authors: The assay estimated nucleated cells by amplifying reference gene primers. Measured with immunoSEQ multiplex PCR; TCRdb has only the in-frame clones, and not every one. V, J and clone size derive from that table, while D and trimming were established from the DNA sequence. The data show more than 300,000 clones, with approximately 90% seen just once and roughly 3% held by the top ten. CDR1 is SGDLS, CDR2 YYNGEE, per germline. The CDR3 extends over 15 amino acids. V lost 0 bases to trimming and J lost 7 bases; unmatched junction nucleotides: 4. The chain joins TRBV9 to TRBJ2-1, with 10 bases that match TRBD2. The sample was peripheral blood. The sequence came from a woman aged 18-29 years who had recovered from COVID-19. CDR3 loop: CASSVDLAGVNEQFF. In DNA form, the CDR3 reads TGTGCCAGCAGCGTAGATCTAGCGGGAGTTAATGAGCAGTTCTTC.